The following is a T cell receptor beta chain sequence with its context. Original handling: Nucleated cell number was recorded as an estimate derived from reference gene primer amplification. Sequencing used immunoSEQ multiplex PCR; TCRdb keeps in-frame clones, though not all of them. That table is the source of V, J and clone size, and D and trimming were worked out from the DNA. The data hold a few hundred thousand clones, with more than 70% observed a single time. V lost 2 bases to trimming and J lost 3 bases, with 13 bases between them. The CDR3 totals 15 residues. Germline CDR1 reads SNHLY; CDR2 reads FYNNEI. The source of the sample is a study of blood T cell repertoires in COVID-19. Study summary: Material from acute and convalescent COVID-19 was sourced from the United States, Italy and Spain.

Individuals drawn from approximately 26 US areas were about 18 to 90 years old. Cohort placement rested on clinical history that participants reported themselves. The sample comprised PBMCs or T cells enriched from blood (not recorded which). This TCR came from a man aged 25-40 years with acute COVID-19. The gene calls are TRBV2 and TRBJ1-2; unclear D gene. CDR3 region: CASSEKGGPYYGYTF. The CDR3, as DNA: TGTGCCAGCAGTGAAAAGGGAGGGCCTTACTATGGCTACACCTTC.